This T cell receptor beta chain was profiled in a study of blood T cells in healthy people across ages. For the second PCR, which ran for about 6 to 11 cycles, a sample-barcoded 5' primer and a J-beta primer mix were used. TCRdb independently ran MiXCR on the 5' RACE reads; one entry per CDR3 protein. The repertoire holds over a million distinct CDR3 sequences, around 27% seen once, with approximately 0.75% in the top ten. The sample holds a few counts of this clonotype. The study recruited healthy Caucasian donors from Russia who were aged roughly 6 to 100. This CDR3 spans 13 amino acids. Between the trimmed V and J ends, which lost 4 bases and 7 bases, there was a span of 11 bases. Germline CDR1 reads MNHNY; CDR2 reads SVGAGI (reference sequence). These data are also associated with another study on T cells of mothers and their children. That study adds: The study obtained over 8.5 million TCR beta CDR3 reads per mother and 3 million to 3.5 million per child. With unrelated pairs as the comparison, related mother-child pairs had a slightly higher overlap that was not significant. No persistent microchimeric T cell clones were detected.

The clonotype was recovered from a girl under 10 years old in good health. Sequencing was carried out using blood. The chain is built from TRBV6-6 and TRBJ1-5; D not resolved. CDR3 protein: CASSSTVRQPQHF. In DNA, the CDR3 is TGTGCCAGCAGTTCCACGGTTCGGCAGCCCCAGCATTTT.